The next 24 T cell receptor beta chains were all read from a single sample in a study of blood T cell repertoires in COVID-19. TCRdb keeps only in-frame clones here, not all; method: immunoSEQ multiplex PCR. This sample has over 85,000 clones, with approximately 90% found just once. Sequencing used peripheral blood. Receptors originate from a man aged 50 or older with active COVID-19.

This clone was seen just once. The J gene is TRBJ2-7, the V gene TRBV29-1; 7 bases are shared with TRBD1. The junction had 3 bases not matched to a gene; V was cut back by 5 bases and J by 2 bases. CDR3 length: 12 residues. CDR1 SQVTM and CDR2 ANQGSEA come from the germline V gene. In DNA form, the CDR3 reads TGCAGCGTTTACAGGGGTCCCTACGAGCAGTACTTC. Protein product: CSVYRGPYEQYF.

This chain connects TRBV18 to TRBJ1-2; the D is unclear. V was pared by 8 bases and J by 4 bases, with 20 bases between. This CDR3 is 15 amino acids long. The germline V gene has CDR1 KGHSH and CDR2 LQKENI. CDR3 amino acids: CASLRSFQAGYGYTF. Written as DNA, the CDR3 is TGTGCCAGCCTTCGCTCCTTCCAAGCAGGCTATGGCTACACCTTC.

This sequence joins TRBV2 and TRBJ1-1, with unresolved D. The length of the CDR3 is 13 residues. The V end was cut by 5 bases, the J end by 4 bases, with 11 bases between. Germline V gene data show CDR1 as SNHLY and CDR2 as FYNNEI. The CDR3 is CASSLTQVTEAFF. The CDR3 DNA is TGTGCCAGCAGTTTGACCCAGGTCACTGAAGCTTTCTTT.

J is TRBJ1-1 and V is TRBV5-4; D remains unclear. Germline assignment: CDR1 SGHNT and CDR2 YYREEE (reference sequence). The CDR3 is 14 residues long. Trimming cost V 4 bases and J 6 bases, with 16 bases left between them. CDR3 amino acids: CASSPVAARPEAFF. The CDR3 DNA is TGTGCCAGCAGCCCAGTGGCGGCCCGGCCTGAAGCTTTCTTT.

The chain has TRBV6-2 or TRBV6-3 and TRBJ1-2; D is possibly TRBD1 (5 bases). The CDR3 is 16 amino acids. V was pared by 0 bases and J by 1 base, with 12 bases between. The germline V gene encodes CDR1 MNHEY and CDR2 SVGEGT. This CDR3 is CASSYSSRQSNYGYTF. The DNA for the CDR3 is TGTGCCAGCAGTTACTCGTCGAGACAGAGTAACTATGGCTACACCTTC.

The CDR3 reads CASSSDRGNGNTIYF. CDR3 DNA sequence: TGTGCCAGCAGCTCAGACAGGGGGAATGGAAACACCATATATTTT. The chain links TRBV2 to TRBJ1-3, with 9 bases fitting TRBD1. This CDR3 comprises 15 residues. V lost 6 bases, J lost 3 bases, and 6 bases stayed unmatched. CDR1 is SNHLY and CDR2 is FYNNEI in the germline V gene.

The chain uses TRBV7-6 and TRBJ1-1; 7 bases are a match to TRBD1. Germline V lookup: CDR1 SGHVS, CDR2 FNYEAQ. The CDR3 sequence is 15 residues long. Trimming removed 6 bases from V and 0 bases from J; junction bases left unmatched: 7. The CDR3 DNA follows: TGTGCCAGCAGTCTCATGGGACAGATGAACACTGAAGCTTTCTTT. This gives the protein CASSLMGQMNTEAFF.

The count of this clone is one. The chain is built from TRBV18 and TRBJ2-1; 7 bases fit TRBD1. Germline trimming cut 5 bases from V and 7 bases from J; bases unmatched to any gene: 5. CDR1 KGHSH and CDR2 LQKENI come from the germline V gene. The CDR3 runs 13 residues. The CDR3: CASSGEGANEQFF. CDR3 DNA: TGTGCCAGCTCAGGTGAGGGGGCGAATGAGCAGTTCTTC.

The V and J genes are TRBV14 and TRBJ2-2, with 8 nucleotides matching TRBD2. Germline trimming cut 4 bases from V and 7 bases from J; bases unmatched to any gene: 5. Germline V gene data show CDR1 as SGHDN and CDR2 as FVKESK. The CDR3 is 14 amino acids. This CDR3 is CASSPYLAGGELFF. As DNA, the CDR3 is TGTGCCAGCAGCCCTTACCTAGCGGGCGGGGAGCTGTTTTTT.

The CDR3 bases are TGTGCCATCAGTGAGTCGGGAGTGAGGGGGGGAAGCTCCTACAATGAGCAGTTCTTC. Residues: CAISESGVRGGSSYNEQFF. The rearrangement links TRBV10-3 to TRBJ2-1; TRBD2 might be the D (7 bases). The CDR3 loop spans 19 amino acids. Trimming stripped 0 bases from V and 0 bases from J, with 18 bases between. Germline CDR1 reads ENHRY; CDR2 reads SYGVKD.

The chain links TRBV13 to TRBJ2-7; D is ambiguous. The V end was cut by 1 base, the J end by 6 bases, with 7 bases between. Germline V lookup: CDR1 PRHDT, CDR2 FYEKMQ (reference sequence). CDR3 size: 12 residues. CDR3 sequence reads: CASSLVKAEQYF. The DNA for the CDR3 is TGTGCCAGCAGCTTAGTAAAAGCCGAGCAGTACTTC.

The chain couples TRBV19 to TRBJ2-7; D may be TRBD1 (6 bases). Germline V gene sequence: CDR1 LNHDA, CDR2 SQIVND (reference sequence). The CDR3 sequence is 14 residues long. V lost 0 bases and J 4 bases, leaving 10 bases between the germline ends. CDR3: CASSIDGQSYEQYF. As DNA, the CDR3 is TGTGCCAGTAGTATAGATGGACAGTCATACGAGCAGTACTTC.

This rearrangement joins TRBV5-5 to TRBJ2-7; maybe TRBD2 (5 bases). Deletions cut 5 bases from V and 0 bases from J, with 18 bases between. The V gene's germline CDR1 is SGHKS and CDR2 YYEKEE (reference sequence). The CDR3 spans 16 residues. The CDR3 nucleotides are TGTGCCAGCAGGTTAACCGTCGCGGGTTACTCCTACGAGCAGTACTTC. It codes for CASRLTVAGYSYEQYF.

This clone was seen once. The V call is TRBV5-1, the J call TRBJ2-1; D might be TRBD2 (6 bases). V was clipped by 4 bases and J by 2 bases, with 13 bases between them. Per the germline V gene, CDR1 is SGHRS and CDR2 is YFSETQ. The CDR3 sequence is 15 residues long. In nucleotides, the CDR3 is TGCGCCAGCAGCCCCGTGGAGGGGCCCTACAATGAGCAGTTCTTC. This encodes CASSPVEGPYNEQFF.

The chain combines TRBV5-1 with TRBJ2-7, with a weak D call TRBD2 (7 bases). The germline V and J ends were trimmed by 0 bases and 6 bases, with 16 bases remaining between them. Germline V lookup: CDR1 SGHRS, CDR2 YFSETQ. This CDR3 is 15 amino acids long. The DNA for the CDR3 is TGCGCCAGCAGCTTGGATACGGGGGGCTCGGGCGAGCAGTACTTC. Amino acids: CASSLDTGGSGEQYF.

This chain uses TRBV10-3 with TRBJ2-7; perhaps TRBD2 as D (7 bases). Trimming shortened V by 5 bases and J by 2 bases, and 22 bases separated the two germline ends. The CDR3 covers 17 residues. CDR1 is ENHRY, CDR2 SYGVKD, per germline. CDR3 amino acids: CAISTPGGWDTTYEQYF. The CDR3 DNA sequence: TGTGCCATCAGTACCCCCGGGGGGTGGGACACCACCTACGAGCAGTACTTC.

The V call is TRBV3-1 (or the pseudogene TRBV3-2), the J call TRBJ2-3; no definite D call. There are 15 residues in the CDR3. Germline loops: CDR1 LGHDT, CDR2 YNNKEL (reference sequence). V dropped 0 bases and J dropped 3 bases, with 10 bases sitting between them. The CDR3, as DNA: TGTGCCAGCAGCCAAGATGGGTTAGCAACAGATACGCAGTATTTT. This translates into CASSQDGLATDTQYF.

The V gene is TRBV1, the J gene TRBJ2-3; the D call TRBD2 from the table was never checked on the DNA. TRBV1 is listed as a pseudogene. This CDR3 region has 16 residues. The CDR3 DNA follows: TGCACCAGCAGCCTTGATTCCGGGAGGAACACAGATACGCAGTATTTT. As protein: CTSSLDSGRNTDTQYF.

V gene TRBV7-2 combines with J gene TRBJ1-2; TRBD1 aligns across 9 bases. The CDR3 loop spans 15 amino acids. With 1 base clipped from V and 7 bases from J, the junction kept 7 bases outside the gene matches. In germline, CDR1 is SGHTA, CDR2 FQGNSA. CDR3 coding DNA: TGTGCCAGCAGCTTAGGGCTACAGGGGGCGGGTGGCTACACCTTC. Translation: CASSLGLQGAGGYTF.

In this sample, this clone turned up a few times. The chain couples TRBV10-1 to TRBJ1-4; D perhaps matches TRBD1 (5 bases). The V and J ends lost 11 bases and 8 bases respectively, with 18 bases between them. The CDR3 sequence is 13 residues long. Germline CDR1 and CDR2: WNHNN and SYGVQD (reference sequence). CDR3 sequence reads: CAFLEGYTEKLFF. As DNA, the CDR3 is TGCGCCTTCCTGGAGGGGTACACCGAAAAACTGTTTTTT.

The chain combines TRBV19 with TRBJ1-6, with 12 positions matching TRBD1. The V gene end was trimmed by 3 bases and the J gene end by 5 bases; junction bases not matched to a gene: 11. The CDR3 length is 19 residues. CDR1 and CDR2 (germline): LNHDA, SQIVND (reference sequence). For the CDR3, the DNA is TGTGCCAGTAGTATCGGAGGGACAGGGGGCGCCCGGCATAATTCACCCCTCCACTTT. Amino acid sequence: CASSIGGTGGARHNSPLHF. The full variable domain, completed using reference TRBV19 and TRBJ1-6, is DGGITQSPKYLFRKEGQNVTLSCEQNLNHDAMYWYRQDPGQGLRLIYYSQIVNDFQKGDIAEGYSVSREKKESFPLTVTSAQKNPTAFYLCASSIGGTGGARHNSPLHFGNGTRLTVT.

CDR3 region: CASSEVGQMNTEAFF. The DNA for the CDR3 is TGTGCCAGCAGCGAGGTGGGACAGATGAACACTGAAGCTTTCTTT. J is TRBJ1-1 and V is TRBV5-4; 7 nucleotides align to TRBD1. The CDR3 consists of 15 residues. CDR1 and CDR2 from the germline V gene are SGHNT and YYREEE (reference sequence). J was trimmed by 0 bases and V by 4 bases; bases with no gene match: 6.

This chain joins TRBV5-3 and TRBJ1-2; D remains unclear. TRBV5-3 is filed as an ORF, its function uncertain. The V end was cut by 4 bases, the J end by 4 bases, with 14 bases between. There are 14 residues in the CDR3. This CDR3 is CARSPRQAPYGYTF. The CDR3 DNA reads TGTGCCAGAAGCCCGCGACAAGCCCCCTATGGCTACACCTTC.

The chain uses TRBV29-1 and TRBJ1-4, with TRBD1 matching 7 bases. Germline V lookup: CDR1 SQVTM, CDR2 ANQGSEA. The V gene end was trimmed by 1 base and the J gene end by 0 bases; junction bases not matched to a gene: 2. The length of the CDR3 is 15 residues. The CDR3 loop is CSVEVGTATNEKLFF. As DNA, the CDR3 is TGCAGCGTTGAAGTGGGGACAGCAACTAATGAAAAACTGTTTTTT. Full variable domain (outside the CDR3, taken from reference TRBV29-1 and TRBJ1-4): SAVISQKPSRDICQRGTSLTIQCQVDSQVTMMFWYRQQPGQSLTLIATANQGSEATYESGFVIDKFPISRPNLTFSTLTVSNMSPEDSSIYLCSVEVGTATNEKLFFGSGTQLSVL.